This record looks at one T cell receptor beta chain sequence and its context. Its antigen is still unknown. It has no much larger one-base neighbor in the sample; base qualities were not kept. In light of the paper, this sample's time point label describes: five sample-tagged time points from pre-transplant (day -1) to day 368 post-transplant, pooled. Thawed PBMC were stimulated for roughly twelve hours with a CMV IE-1 overlapping peptide library without transport inhibitors. After thawing, cells were rested overnight and were then stimulated in R10 medium with CD28/CD49d costimulation. The IE-1 peptide library was composed of 15-amino-acid peptides with overlaps of 11 amino acids. Each time point was barcoded using BD Single-Cell Multiplexing Kit Sample Tags, after which the barcoded samples were pooled and stained with oligo-conjugated anti-CD45RA plus sorting antibodies. A BD FACSAria III was used to sort CMV-responsive CD8+CD137+ and CD4+CD154+ T cells at 4-way purity. EDTA vacutainers were used to collect blood, which was then processed with a Ficoll gradient within 1-24 hours.

This entry comes from a study of immune aging and cytomegalovirus after organ transplant (dated by TCRdb to the early 2020s). About the study as a whole: Three-drug immunosuppression with prednisone, tacrolimus, and mycophenolate was given to all transplant recipients. Results and caveats for the whole study, not just this receptor: Since the sequencing data did not include a CD57 measurement, a conservative gene-based definition of aging was used in its place. TEMRA cells made up a larger share of large clones, and the seven largest clones (approximately 2,000 cells) gained aged and TEMRA cells while losing TCM cells. Following viremia, aged-phenotype cells rose post-transplant in clones of any size, with the rise occurring earlier in large clones (days 200-264) than in small clones.

The library was obtained by single-cell sequencing. TCRdb records Illumina NovaSeq 6000 as the sequencer. The BD Rhapsody Targeted mRNA and AbSeq Reagent Kit, in a microwell format, was used for cell capture and library preparation. Libraries covered TCR, sample tags, AbSeq, and targeted mRNA from the Human T-Cell Expression Panel plus custom TOX and TOX2 primers. Sequencing of the libraries was performed on an Illumina NovaSeq. The published analysis was carried out like this. The analysis covered roughly 9,600 cells in total, of which 7076 were CD8 T cells and about 4,500 were CD8 T cells with an identifiable TCR CDR3. The BD Rhapsody Targeted Analysis Pipeline, including V(D)J processing, was run on the Seven Bridges Genomics platform to process the raw data. Quality control, Sample Tag demultiplexing with Lex-BDSMK, clone identification with VDJ Explorer, and Seurat clustering were performed in SeqGeq 1.6.0. Clones comprising <1% of CD8 T cells were considered non-expanded; clones comprising >2.5% of the sample were considered clonal expansions. The public reads were reprocessed in TCRdb via fastp at Q25 and MiXCR, keeping in-frame beta chains. Each CDR3 protein appears once, grouped with its most common genes and DNA. These V and J calls are TCRdb output, not the study's own analysis. This sample is represented by roughly 23,000 distinct CDR3 sequences; just over 35% of them were singletons. The top ten hold less than 30% of the sample.

The sequence was obtained from a female donor who had a heart transplant and CMV viremia. Sequenced material: CMV peptide-activated CD4+ and CD8+ T cells sorted from blood, taken at five time points, pooled. This sample's cell subset or site label indicates: sorted CD8+CD137+ and CD4+CD154+ T cells after about 12 h CMV IE-1 peptide stimulation.

CDR3 loop: CASKDPYNSPLHF. The bases read TGTGCCAGCAAAGATCCATATAATTCACCCCTCCACTTT. The V and J genes are TRBV7-9 and TRBJ1-6; there is no confident call for the D gene. Between the V and J ends, shortened by 7 bases and 4 bases respectively, the junction contains 8 bases. Including cysteine and phenylalanine, the CDR3 has 13 amino acids. Just the 39-base CDR3 DNA is kept, in frame starting at base 1. For CDR1 and CDR2, the germline V gene (reference sequence) lists SEHNR and FQNEAQ.